This T cell receptor beta chain was profiled in a study of PD-L1 blockade in urothelial cancer. Generated by immunoSEQ multiplex PCR, the TCRdb table keeps only in-frame clones and is missing some. The profile shows 35,000 to 55,000 clones, 83% of them singletons. For this clone: No antigen is known for it.

Findings and limits, study-wide: Below-median pretreatment blood TCR clonality was a predictor of better survival. Durable benefit was linked to greater 3-week expansion of tumor-associated blood clones.

Germline assignment: CDR1 SGHTA and CDR2 FQGNSA. V lost 4 bases to trimming and J lost 0 bases, with 12 bases between them. This CDR3 is built from 15 residues. Time point here: peripheral blood 6 weeks after treatment start. This rearrangement joins TRBV7-2 to TRBJ1-1; D possibly corresponds to TRBD1 (6 bases). This sequence was found in a man aged 55 to 70 with urothelial cancer. The input for sequencing was PBMCs, taken around atezolizumab (anti-PD-L1) treatment. CDR3 nucleotides: TGTGCCAGCAGCTACGCAGGGGCCATGAACACTGAAGCTTTCTTT. This sequence encodes CASSYAGAMNTEAFF. Complete variable domain (other parts from reference TRBV7-2 and TRBJ1-1): GAGVSQSPSNKVTEKGKDVELRCDPISGHTALYWYRQSLGQGLEFLIYFQGNSAPDKSGLPSDRFSAERTGGSVSTLTIQRTQQEDSAVYLCASSYAGAMNTEAFFGQGTRLTVV.